Listed below are T cell receptor beta chains from one sample, sequenced in a study of blood T cell repertoires in COVID-19. Sequenced by immunoSEQ multiplex PCR; TCRdb stores in-frame clones only, minus some. This table has approximately 120,000 clones, over 75% appearing once. What was sequenced was peripheral blood. The receptors were gathered from a woman older than 75 with acute or convalescent COVID-19. CDR3s include the opening cysteine and the closing phenylalanine or tryptophan. The D gene is left open where the match is weak. Size is stated for part of the rows, as once, few or many counts, or as a class when the clone is expanded.

J | V | size | D | DNA | CDR3
TRBJ2-2 | TRBV9 | - | TRBD1 | TGTGCCAGCAGCTACAGGGGGCCCCCAGGAAGCATCGGGGAGCTGTTTTTT | CASSYRGPPGSIGELFF
TRBJ1-1 | TRBV7-2 | - | - | TGTGCCAGCAGCTCGAGAGGTTCATCGGGGGGGACTGAAGCTTTCTTT | CASSSRGSSGGTEAFF
TRBJ2-4 | TRBV6-5 | - | TRBD1 | TGTGCCAGCAGGATGGACAGGGGGGTTAGCATTCAGTACTTC | CASRMDRGVSIQYF
TRBJ2-2 | TRBV19 | once | - | TGTGCCACGTTCGGGTTAGGCACCGGGGAGCTGTTTTTT | CATFGLGTGELFF
TRBJ2-2 | TRBV9 | - | - | TGTGCCAGCAGCACATTGCAGGGGTTCACCGGGGAGCTGTTTTTT | CASSTLQGFTGELFF
TRBJ2-5 | TRBV9 | few | - | TGTGCCAGCAGCACCCTCGGGACACCTCAAGAGACCCAGTACTTC | CASSTLGTPQETQYF
TRBJ1-5 | TRBV27 | once | - | TGTGCCAGCGGCCCTTATAGCAATCAGCCCCAGCATTTT | CASGPYSNQPQHF
TRBJ1-2 | TRBV5-4 | - | - | TGTGCCAGCAGCTTGGGAGAGATTAACTATGGCTACACCTTC | CASSLGEINYGYTF
TRBJ2-1 | TRBV27 | - | - | TGTGCCAGCAGTTTGTACAGTGACTCCTACAATGAGCAGTTCTTC | CASSLYSDSYNEQFF
TRBJ1-6 | TRBV6-6 | - | TRBD1 | TGTGCCAGCAGTTACAAGACAGGGGTGGGGAATTCACCCCTCCACTTT | CASSYKTGVGNSPLHF
TRBJ1-1 | TRBV6-2/TRBV6-3 | once | - | TGTGCCAGCAGTTATCTATTCCGTTTGACAGGTGAAGCTTTCTTT | CASSYLFRLTGEAFF
TRBJ2-1 | TRBV10-3 | - | TRBD2 | TGTGCCATCAGCCCCCCGGGGGGGAGTGAGCAGTTCTTC | CAISPPGGSEQFF
TRBJ1-2 | TRBV7-9 | few | - | TGTGCCAGCAGCCCCCTGGGAGGGGTTCGAGGCTACACCTTC | CASSPLGGVRGYTF
TRBJ1-4 | TRBV27 | few | - | TGTGCCAGCAGTCCCCTCTGGACAGAGATGAATGAAAAACTGTTTTTT | CASSPLWTEMNEKLFF
TRBJ2-3 | TRBV2 | - | TRBD2 | TGTGCCAGCAGTGAGGGGGGGGAGGTCACAGATACGCAGTATTTT | CASSEGGEVTDTQYF
TRBJ1-3 | TRBV7-9 | - | - | TGTGCCAGCAGCTTGGGCAGGGATAGTAACACCATATATTTT | CASSLGRDSNTIYF
TRBJ1-5 | TRBV5-1 | - | - | TGCGCCAGCAGCTTCAGGGGAATGGGTCAGCCCCAGCATTTT | CASSFRGMGQPQHF
TRBJ1-6 | TRBV6-5 | once | - | TGTGCCAGCAGTCAACAGGGCTCCTATAATTCACCCCTCCACTTT | CASSQQGSYNSPLHF
TRBJ2-7 | TRBV7-6 | - | TRBD1 | TGTGCCAGCAGCTTTCGCTCAAGCGCGGGGTTGAAAGGACAGGGGGTTTACGAGCAGTACTTC | CASSFRSSAGLKGQGVYEQYF
TRBJ2-1 | TRBV28 | - | TRBD2 | TGTGCCAGCACCCCGGGGGGGGGCGAGGGATACAATGAGCAGTTCTTC | CASTPGGGEGYNEQFF
TRBJ1-5 | TRBV6-6 | few | - | TGTGCCAGCAGAACCGTGGACAGTCGAAAGCCCCAGCATTTT | CASRTVDSRKPQHF
TRBJ1-6 | TRBV5-4 | - | - | TGTGCCAGCAGCCCCGACACGAGCTCCTATAATTCACCCCTCCACTTT | CASSPDTSSYNSPLHF
TRBJ1-1 | TRBV18 | - | TRBD1 | TGTGCCAGCTCATCGACAGGGGGCGTTGACACTGAAGCTTTCTTT | CASSSTGGVDTEAFF
TRBJ2-3 | TRBV4-3 | - | - | TGCGCCAGCAGCCAGGGGGGGGCGGAGATAGATACGCAGTATTTT | CASSQGGAEIDTQYF
TRBJ2-3 | TRBV7-8 | - | - | TGTGCCAGCAGCTTTCTTGAGAGCACAGATACGCAGTATTTT | CASSFLESTDTQYF
TRBJ1-1 | TRBV12-3/TRBV12-4 | - | - | TGTGCCAGCGGTTGGCTCCAGGGAGGAGCTTTCTTT | CASGWLQGGAFF
TRBJ2-1 | TRBV5-1 | - | - | TGCGCCAGCAGCTTTTCCGGGGGAAACAATGAGCAGTTCTTC | CASSFSGGNNEQFF
TRBJ1-2 | TRBV6-2/TRBV6-3 | once | TRBD1 | TGTGCCAGCAGTTACCCCGGGACAGGGGACTATGGCTACACCTTC | CASSYPGTGDYGYTF
TRBJ1-2 | TRBV6-5 | - | TRBD1 | TGTGCCAGCACAGGGGGTTCGGCCTATGGCTACACCTTC | CASTGGSAYGYTF
TRBJ1-1 | TRBV6-4 | once | - | TGTGCCAGCAGTGAAGTCCAGGGTACTGAAGCTTTCTTT | CASSEVQGTEAFF
TRBJ2-5 | TRBV4-2 | - | TRBD2 | TGTGCCAGCAGCCGGACTAGCGGGGGGGAAGAGACCCAGTACTTC | CASSRTSGGEETQYF
TRBJ1-5 | TRBV5-6 | - | - | TGTGCCAGCAGCTTTACGACAAAAGGACCCCAGCATTTT | CASSFTTKGPQHF
TRBJ1-5 | TRBV24-1 | - | TRBD1 | TGTGCCACCAGTGATACGGGACAGGCTAGCAATCAGCCCCAGCATTTT | CATSDTGQASNQPQHF
TRBJ1-5 | TRBV7-6 | - | - | TGTGCCAGCAGCTTGTACTCAGACAGCCCTAATCAGCCCCAGCATTTT | CASSLYSDSPNQPQHF
TRBJ1-5 | TRBV4-1 | few | TRBD1 | TGCGCCAGCAGCCACCGGGACAGGGGAGGGCAGCCCCAGCATTTT | CASSHRDRGGQPQHF
TRBJ2-4 | TRBV7-2 | - | TRBD2 | TGTGCCAGCAGCCAGGTGCTCGGGACTAGCGGCCTAGCCAAAAACATTCAGTACTTC | CASSQVLGTSGLAKNIQYF
TRBJ1-1 | TRBV6-6 | - | - | TGTGCCAGCAGATACGAGGCTAACACTGAAGCTTTCTTT | CASRYEANTEAFF
TRBJ2-1 | TRBV19 | - | TRBD2 | TGTGCCAGTAGTAAGCTAGCGGGGGAGTACAATGAGCAGTTCTTC | CASSKLAGEYNEQFF
TRBJ2-1 | TRBV24-1 | - | TRBD1 | TGTGCCACCAGTGATTCCGGGACAGGGGCTGGTGAGCAGTTCTTC | CATSDSGTGAGEQFF
TRBJ1-2 | TRBV7-8 | - | TRBD1 | TGTGCCAGCAGCTCGGGACAGATTACAGCTAACTATGGCTACACCTTC | CASSSGQITANYGYTF
TRBJ1-5 | TRBV5-8 | - | - | TGTGCCAGCAGCTTACAGCAAAAGCCCCAGCATTTT | CASSLQQKPQHF
TRBJ1-1 | TRBV29-1 | - | - | TGCAGCGTCCCGACTCGGGACACTGAAGCTTTCTTT | CSVPTRDTEAFF
TRBJ1-5 | TRBV23-1 | once | - | TGCGCCAGCAGTCAATACGCAGGGCCATCCCTTCAGCCCCAGCATTTT | CASSQYAGPSLQPQHF
TRBJ1-1 | TRBV2 | - | TRBD1 | TGTGCCAGCAGTCTGGACAGGGGAGCTGAAGCTTTCTTT | CASSLDRGAEAFF
TRBJ1-4 | TRBV6-1 | - | TRBD1 | TGTGCCAGCAGTGAAAGGGGGCGAGGGGAAAAACTGTTTTTT | CASSERGRGEKLFF
TRBJ2-1 | TRBV20-1 | - | - | TGCAGTGCAATATACAATGAGCAGTTCTTC | CSAIYNEQFF
TRBJ1-5 | TRBV20-1 | - | - | TGCAGTGCTAGTACGGGAATTTATAGCAATCAGCCCCAGCATTTT | CSASTGIYSNQPQHF
TRBJ1-1 | TRBV5-1 | - | - | TGCGCCAGCACTGGAGGGATCATGAACACTGAAGCTTTCTTT | CASTGGIMNTEAFF
TRBJ1-2 | TRBV19 | - | - | TGTGCCAGTAGTATATTCATGGGCGGGGACGGGGGCTACACCTTC | CASSIFMGGDGGYTF
TRBJ2-5 | TRBV7-2 | - | - | TGTGCCAGCAGCAGGGGCCACCAAGAGACCCAGTACTTC | CASSRGHQETQYF
TRBJ1-3 | TRBV6-1 | - | - | TGTGCCAGCAGTGAACTGGGCCGTGGAAACACCATATATTTT | CASSELGRGNTIYF
TRBJ1-2 | TRBV5-1 | - | - | TGCGCCAGCAGCTTGGCGCATAGGGGTAACTATGGCTACACCTTC | CASSLAHRGNYGYTF
TRBJ1-6 | TRBV28 | - | TRBD1 | TGTGCCAGCGTTAGCGCGGACAGGGGAAACTATAATTCACCCCTCCACTTT | CASVSADRGNYNSPLHF
TRBJ2-5 | TRBV7-8 | - | - | TGTGCCAGCAGCTTACGACCCCCAGCGGGCGGAAGCCAAGAGACCCAGTACTTC | CASSLRPPAGGSQETQYF
TRBJ2-2 | TRBV7-9 | - | TRBD1 | TGTGCCAGCAGCTGGACAGGGAACACCGGGGAGCTGTTTTTT | CASSWTGNTGELFF
TRBJ2-1 | TRBV5-1 | - | TRBD2 | TGCGCCAGCGGGGGAGGGAGCTTCGGCAATGAGCAGTTCTTC | CASGGGSFGNEQFF
TRBJ1-2 | TRBV21-1 | few | - | TGTGCCAGCAGCGTACCGCCAAGATTCGTCCACAGGGGTCGCGATGGCTACACCTTC | CASSVPPRFVHRGRDGYTF